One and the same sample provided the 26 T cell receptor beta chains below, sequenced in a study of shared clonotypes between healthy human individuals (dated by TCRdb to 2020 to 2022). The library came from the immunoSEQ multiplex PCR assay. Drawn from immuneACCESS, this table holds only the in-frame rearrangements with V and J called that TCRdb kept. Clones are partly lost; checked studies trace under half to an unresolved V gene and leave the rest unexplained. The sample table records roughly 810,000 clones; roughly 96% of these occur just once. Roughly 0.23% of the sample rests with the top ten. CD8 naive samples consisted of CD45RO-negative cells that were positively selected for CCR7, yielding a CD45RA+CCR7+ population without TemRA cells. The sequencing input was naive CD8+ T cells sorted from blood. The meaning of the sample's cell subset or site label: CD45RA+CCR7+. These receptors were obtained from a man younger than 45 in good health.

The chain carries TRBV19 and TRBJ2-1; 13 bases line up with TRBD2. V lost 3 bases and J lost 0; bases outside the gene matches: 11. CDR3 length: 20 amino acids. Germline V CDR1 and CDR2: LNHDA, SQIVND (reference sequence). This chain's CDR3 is CASSIGTGLAGPDSYNEQFF. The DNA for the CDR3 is TGTGCCAGTAGTATCGGGACGGGACTAGCGGGACCTGACTCCTACAATGAGCAGTTCTTC.

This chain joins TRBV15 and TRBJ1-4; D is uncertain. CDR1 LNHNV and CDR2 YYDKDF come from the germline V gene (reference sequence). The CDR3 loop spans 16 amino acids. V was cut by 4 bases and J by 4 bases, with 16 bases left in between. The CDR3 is CATSNLTSDLNEKLFF. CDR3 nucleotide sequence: TGTGCCACCAGCAATTTAACCTCGGACCTTAATGAAAAACTGTTTTTT. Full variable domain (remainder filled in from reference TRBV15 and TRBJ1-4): DAMVIQNPRYQVTQFGKPVTLSCSQTLNHNVMYWYQQKSSQAPKLLFHYYDKDFNNEADTPDNFQSRRPNTSFCFLDIRSPGLGDTAMYLCATSNLTSDLNEKLFFGSGTQLSVL.

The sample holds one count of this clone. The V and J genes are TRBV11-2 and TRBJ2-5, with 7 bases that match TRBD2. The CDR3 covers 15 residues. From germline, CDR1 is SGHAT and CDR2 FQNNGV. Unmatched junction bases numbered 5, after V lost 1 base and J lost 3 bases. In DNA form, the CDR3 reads TGTGCCAGCAGCTTAGCGGGCGGGGGTAAAGAGACCCAGTACTTC. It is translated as CASSLAGGGKETQYF.

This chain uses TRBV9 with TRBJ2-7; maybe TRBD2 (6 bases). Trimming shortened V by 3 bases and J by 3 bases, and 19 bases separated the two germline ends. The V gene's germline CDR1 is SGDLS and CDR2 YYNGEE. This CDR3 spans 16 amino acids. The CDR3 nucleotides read TGTGCCAGCAGCGCGAAGGAGGGCAGTGGACACTACGAGCAGTACTTC. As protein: CASSAKEGSGHYEQYF. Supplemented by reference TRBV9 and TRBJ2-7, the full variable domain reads DSGVTQTPKHLITATGQRVTLRCSPRSGDLSVYWYQQSLDQGLQFLIQYYNGEERAKGNILERFSAQQFPDLHSELNLSSLELGDSALYFCASSAKEGSGHYEQYFGPGTRLTVT.

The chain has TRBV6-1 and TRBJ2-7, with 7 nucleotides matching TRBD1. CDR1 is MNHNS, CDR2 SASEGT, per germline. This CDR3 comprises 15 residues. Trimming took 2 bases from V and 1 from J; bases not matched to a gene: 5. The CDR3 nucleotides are TGTGCCAGCAGTGAAAGAGACAGGGCGTCCTACGAGCAGTACTTC. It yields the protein CASSERDRASYEQYF.

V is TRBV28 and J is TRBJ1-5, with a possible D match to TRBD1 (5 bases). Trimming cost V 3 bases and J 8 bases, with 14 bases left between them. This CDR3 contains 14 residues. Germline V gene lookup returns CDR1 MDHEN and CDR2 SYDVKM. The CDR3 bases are TGTGCCAGCAGTTTGTCACAGGTGTCTGAGCCCCAGCATTTT. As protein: CASSLSQVSEPQHF.

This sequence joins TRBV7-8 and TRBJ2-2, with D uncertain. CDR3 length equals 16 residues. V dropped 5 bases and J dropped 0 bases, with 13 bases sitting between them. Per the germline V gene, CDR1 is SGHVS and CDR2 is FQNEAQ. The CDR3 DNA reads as TGTGCCAGCAGCGTAGAATACAGATCGAACACCGGGGAGCTGTTTTTT. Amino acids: CASSVEYRSNTGELFF.

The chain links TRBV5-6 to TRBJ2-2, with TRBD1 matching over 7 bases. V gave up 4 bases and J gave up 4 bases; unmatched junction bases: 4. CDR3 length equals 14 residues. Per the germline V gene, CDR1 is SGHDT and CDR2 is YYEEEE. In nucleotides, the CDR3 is TGTGCCAGCAGCAAAAGGGACAGCACCGGGGAGCTGTTTTTT. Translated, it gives CASSKRDSTGELFF.

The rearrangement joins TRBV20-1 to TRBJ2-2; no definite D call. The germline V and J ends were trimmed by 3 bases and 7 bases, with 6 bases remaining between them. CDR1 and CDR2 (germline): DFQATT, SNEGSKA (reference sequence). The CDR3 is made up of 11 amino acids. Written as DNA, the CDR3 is TGCAGTGCTAGGGCTTACGGGGAGCTGTTTTTT. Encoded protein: CSARAYGELFF.

The CDR3, as DNA: TGTGCCAGCTCACCACGGGGGATGGAGATGACCTACGAGCAGTACTTC. It codes for CASSPRGMEMTYEQYF. The chain couples TRBV18 to TRBJ2-7; D may correspond to TRBD1 or TRBD2 (5 bases each). Per the germline V gene, CDR1 is KGHSH and CDR2 is LQKENI. V was cut by 1 base and J by 2 bases, with 15 bases left in between. The CDR3 runs to 16 residues.

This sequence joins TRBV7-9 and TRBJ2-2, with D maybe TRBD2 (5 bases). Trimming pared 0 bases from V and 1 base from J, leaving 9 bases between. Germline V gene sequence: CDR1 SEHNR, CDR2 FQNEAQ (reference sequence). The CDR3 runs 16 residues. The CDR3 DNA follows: TGTGCCAGCAGCTTAGCCGACGGGATGAACACCGGGGAGCTGTTTTTT. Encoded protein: CASSLADGMNTGELFF.

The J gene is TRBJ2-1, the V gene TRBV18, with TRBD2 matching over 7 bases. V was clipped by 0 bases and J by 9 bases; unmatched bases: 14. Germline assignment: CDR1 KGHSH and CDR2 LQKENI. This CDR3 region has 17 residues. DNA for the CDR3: TGTGCCAGCTCACCACCTGCCGGACTAGTAGGGTTTGGTGAGCAGTTCTTC. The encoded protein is CASSPPAGLVGFGEQFF.

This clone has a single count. The CDR3 region is CASSLGRGGNYGYTF. The CDR3 region has the DNA TGTGCCAGCAGTTTGGGAAGAGGCGGAAACTATGGCTACACCTTC. The chain joins TRBV27 to TRBJ1-2, with unresolved D. Germline-derived CDR1 and CDR2 are MNHEY and SMNVEV (reference sequence). Trimming left V 3 bases short and J 2 bases short, with 13 bases between. The CDR3 covers 15 residues.

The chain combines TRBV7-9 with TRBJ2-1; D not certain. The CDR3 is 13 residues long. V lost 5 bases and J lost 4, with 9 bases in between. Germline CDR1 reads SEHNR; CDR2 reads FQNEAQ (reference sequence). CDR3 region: CASSPQRYNEQFF. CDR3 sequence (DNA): TGTGCCAGCAGCCCTCAGAGATACAATGAGCAGTTCTTC.

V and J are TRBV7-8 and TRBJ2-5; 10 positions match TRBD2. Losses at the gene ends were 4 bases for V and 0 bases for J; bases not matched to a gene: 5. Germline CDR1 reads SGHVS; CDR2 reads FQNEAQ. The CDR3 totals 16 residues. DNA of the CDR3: TGTGCCAGCAGCTATCGACTAGCGGGTAACCAAGAGACCCAGTACTTC. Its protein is CASSYRLAGNQETQYF.

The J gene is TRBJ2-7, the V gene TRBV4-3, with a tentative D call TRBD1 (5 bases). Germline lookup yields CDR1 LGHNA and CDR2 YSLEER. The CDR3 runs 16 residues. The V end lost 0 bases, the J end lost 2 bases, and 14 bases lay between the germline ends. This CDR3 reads CASSQDGAGSTYEQYF. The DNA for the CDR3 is TGCGCCAGCAGCCAAGATGGGGCAGGGTCCACCTACGAGCAGTACTTC.

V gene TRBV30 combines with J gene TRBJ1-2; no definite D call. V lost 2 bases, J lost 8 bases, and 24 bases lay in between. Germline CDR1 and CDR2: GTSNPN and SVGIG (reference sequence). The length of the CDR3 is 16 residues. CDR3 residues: CAWSPTSVANLRGYTF. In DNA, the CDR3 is TGTGCCTGGAGTCCGACTTCAGTGGCAAATCTGAGAGGCTACACCTTC. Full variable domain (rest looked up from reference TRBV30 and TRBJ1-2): SQTIHQWPATLVQPVGSPLSLECTVEGTSNPNLYWYRQAAGRGLQLLFYSVGIGQISSEVPQNLSASRPQDRQFILSSKKLLLSDSGFYLCAWSPTSVANLRGYTFGSGTRLTVV.

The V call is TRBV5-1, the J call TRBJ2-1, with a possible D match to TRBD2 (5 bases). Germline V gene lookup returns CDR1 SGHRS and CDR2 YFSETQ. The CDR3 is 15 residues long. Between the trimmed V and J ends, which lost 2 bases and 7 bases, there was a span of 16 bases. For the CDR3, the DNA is TGCGCCAGCAGCTTCGAAGGGAGCGGTTGGAATGAGCAGTTCTTC. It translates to CASSFEGSGWNEQFF.

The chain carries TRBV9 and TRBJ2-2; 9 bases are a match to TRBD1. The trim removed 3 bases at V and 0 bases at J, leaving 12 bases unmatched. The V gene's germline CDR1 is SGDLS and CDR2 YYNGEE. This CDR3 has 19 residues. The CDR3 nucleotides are TGTGCCAGCAGCGGCCGGGACAGGGATTTTTCTTCGAACACCGGGGAGCTGTTTTTT. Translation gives CASSGRDRDFSSNTGELFF.

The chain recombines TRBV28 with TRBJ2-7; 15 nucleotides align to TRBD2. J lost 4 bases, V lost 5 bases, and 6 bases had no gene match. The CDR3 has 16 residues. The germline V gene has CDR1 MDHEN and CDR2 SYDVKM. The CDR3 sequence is CASSPRTSGRGYEQYF. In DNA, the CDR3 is TGTGCCAGCAGTCCCCGGACTAGCGGGAGGGGGTACGAGCAGTACTTC.

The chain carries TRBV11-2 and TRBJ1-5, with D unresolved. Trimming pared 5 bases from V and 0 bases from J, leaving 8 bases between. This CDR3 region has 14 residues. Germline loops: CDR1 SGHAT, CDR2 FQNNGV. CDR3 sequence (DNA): TGTGCCAGCAGCCACCCCAGTAGCAATCAGCCCCAGCATTTT. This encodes CASSHPSSNQPQHF. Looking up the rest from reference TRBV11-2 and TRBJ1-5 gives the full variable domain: EAGVAQSPRYKIIEKRQSVAFWCNPISGHATLYWYQQILGQGPKLLIQFQNNGVVDDSQLPKDRFSAERLKGVDSTLKIQPAKLEDSAVYLCASSHPSSNQPQHFGDGTRLSIL.

Here the CDR3 reads CASSMVITGELFF. As DNA, the CDR3 is TGTGCCAGTAGTATGGTTATCACCGGGGAGCTGTTTTTT. This rearrangement joins TRBV19 to TRBJ2-2; D uncertain. This CDR3 spans 13 amino acids. Between the trimmed V and J ends, which lost 3 bases and 4 bases, there was a span of 6 bases. The germline V gene has CDR1 LNHDA and CDR2 SQIVND (reference sequence). The full variable domain, in which reference TRBV19 and TRBJ2-2 provide the parts outside the CDR3, is DGGITQSPKYLFRKEGQNVTLSCEQNLNHDAMYWYRQDPGQGLRLIYYSQIVNDFQKGDIAEGYSVSREKKESFPLTVTSAQKNPTAFYLCASSMVITGELFFGEGSRLTVL.

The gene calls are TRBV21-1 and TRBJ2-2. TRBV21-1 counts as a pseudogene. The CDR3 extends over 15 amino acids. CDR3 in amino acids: CASSKDDVITGELFF. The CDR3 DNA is TGTGCCAGCAGCAAAGATGACGTGATTACCGGGGAGCTGTTTTTT.

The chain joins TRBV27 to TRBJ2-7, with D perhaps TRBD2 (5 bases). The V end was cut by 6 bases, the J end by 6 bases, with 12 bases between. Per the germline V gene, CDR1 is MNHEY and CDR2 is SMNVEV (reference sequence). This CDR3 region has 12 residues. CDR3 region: CASSPGTVEQYF. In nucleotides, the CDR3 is TGTGCCAGCAGCCCGGGAACAGTCGAGCAGTACTTC.

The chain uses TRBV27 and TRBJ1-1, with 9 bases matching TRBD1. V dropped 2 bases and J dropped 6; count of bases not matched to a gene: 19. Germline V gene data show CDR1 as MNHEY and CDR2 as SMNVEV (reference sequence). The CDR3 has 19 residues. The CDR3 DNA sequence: TGTGCCAGCAGTTTAAGAGAAACACAGGGGGCGGCTTTTTTTGCTGAAGCTTTCTTT. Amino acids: CASSLRETQGAAFFAEAFF.

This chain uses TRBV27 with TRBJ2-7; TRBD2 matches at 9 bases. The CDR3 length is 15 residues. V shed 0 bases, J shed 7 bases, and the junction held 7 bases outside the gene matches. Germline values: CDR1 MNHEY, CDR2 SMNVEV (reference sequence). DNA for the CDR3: TGTGCCAGCAGTTTATCGGCGGGAGGGCCTGGAGAGCAGTACTTC. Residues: CASSLSAGGPGEQYF.